The 22 T cell receptor beta chains presented below share a single source sample, sequenced in a study of neurological immune-mediated disorders. Stated time point: longitudinal time-point 2. One entry per CDR3 protein, called by TCRdb with MiXCR from the 5' RACE reads. The data hold over 30,000 distinct CDR3 sequences, with about 13% observed a single time. The specimen was PBMCs. All receptors derive from a woman aged 40 to 50 in good health.

This clonotype has a count of ten or more. This chain links TRBV6-1 with TRBJ1-1; possibly TRBD1 for D (6 bases). The V end lost 9 bases, the J end lost 0 bases, and 14 bases lay between the germline ends. This CDR3 is 14 amino acids long. Germline V gene sequence: CDR1 MNHNS, CDR2 SASEGT. The DNA of the CDR3 is TGTGCCAGTTTGCCAGGGGTAATGAACACTGAAGCTTTCTTT. Protein: CASLPGVMNTEAFF.

Many counts were recorded for this clonotype. The chain links TRBV29-1 to TRBJ1-1, with a tentative D call TRBD1 (5 bases). V was trimmed by 6 bases and J by 4 bases, leaving 9 bases between them. Per the germline V gene, CDR1 is SQVTM and CDR2 is ANQGSEA. This CDR3 region has 11 residues. This CDR3 reads CSVDTSTEAFF. CDR3 sequence (DNA): TGCAGCGTGGACACCTCCACTGAAGCTTTCTTT. Looking up the rest from reference TRBV29-1 and TRBJ1-1 gives the full variable domain: SAVISQKPSRDICQRGTSLTIQCQVDSQVTMMFWYRQQPGQSLTLIATANQGSEATYESGFVIDKFPISRPNLTFSTLTVSNMSPEDSSIYLCSVDTSTEAFFGQGTRLTVV.

There are many counts of this clonotype. The V and J genes are TRBV4-1 and TRBJ2-7, with D possibly TRBD1 on 6 matching bases. Germline V gene data show CDR1 as MGHRA and CDR2 as YSYEKL. The V end was cut by 7 bases, the J end by 6 bases, with 16 bases between. CDR3 length equals 13 residues. The DNA for the CDR3 is TGCGCCAGCATAGGGCCAGGGGATTCCGAGCAGTACTTC. This gives the protein CASIGPGDSEQYF.

The chain carries TRBV6-1 and TRBJ2-7, with D perhaps TRBD1 (6 bases). V lost 8 bases, J lost 3 bases, and 20 bases lay in between. The CDR3 spans 15 residues. Germline V gene data show CDR1 as MNHNS and CDR2 as SASEGT. CDR3 loop: CASQFSGQGHYEQYF. The CDR3 nucleotides read TGTGCCAGCCAATTTTCAGGGCAGGGACACTACGAGCAGTACTTC.

In this sample, this clonotype turned up many times. V gene TRBV7-2 combines with J gene TRBJ1-2, with 10 bases lining up with TRBD1. The V segment lost 5 bases and the J segment 8 bases; nucleotides outside the gene matches: 8. Germline CDR1 SGHTA, CDR2 FQGNSA. This CDR3 region has 14 residues. DNA of the CDR3: TGTGCCAGCAGCGGTCGACAGGGGGCGGAGGGCTACACCTTC. Its translation is CASSGRQGAEGYTF.

This clonotype was detected ten times or more. V is TRBV5-5 and J is TRBJ2-7; D gene ambiguous. The CDR3 consists of 15 residues. V lost 4 bases, J lost 0 bases, and 14 bases lay in between. Germline V gene data show CDR1 as SGHKS and CDR2 as YYEKEE (reference sequence). CDR3 DNA: TGTGCCAGCAGCCTAAGTGTTACCAGCTCCTACGAGCAGTACTTC. Amino acids: CASSLSVTSSYEQYF.

This clonotype has only a few counts. The chain employs TRBV30 and TRBJ1-1, with unresolved D. V was pared by 4 bases and J by 8 bases, with 14 bases between. In germline, CDR1 is GTSNPN, CDR2 SVGIG (reference sequence). The CDR3 runs 12 residues. In DNA form, the CDR3 reads TGTGCCTGGAAATCGCTAGGAAGAGAAGCTTTCTTT. As protein: CAWKSLGREAFF.

This clonotype was recorded many times. The CDR3 nucleotides are TGTGCCAGCAGCCTCCGACAGGGAACAGATACGCAGTATTTT. Protein sequence: CASSLRQGTDTQYF. The V gene is TRBV7-8, the J gene TRBJ2-3; 7 bases map to TRBD1. CDR3 size: 14 residues. The junction had 5 bases not matched to a gene; V was cut back by 5 bases and J by 3 bases. Germline V lookup: CDR1 SGHVS, CDR2 FQNEAQ. The full variable domain, its missing parts supplied by reference TRBV7-8 and TRBJ2-3, is GAGVSQSPRYKVAKRGQDVALRCDPISGHVSLFWYQQALGQGPEFLTYFQNEAQLDKSGLPSDRFFAERPEGSVSTLKIQRTQQEDSAVYLCASSLRQGTDTQYFGPGTRLTVL.

Worth noting for this clonotype: This may stem from a read error, because a much larger clone lies one nucleotide away. This chain joins TRBV20-1 and TRBJ1-6; TRBD1 might be the D (5 bases). The germline V gene has CDR1 DFQATT and CDR2 SNEGSKA (reference sequence). This CDR3 has 17 residues. V lost 6 bases, J lost 10 bases, and 28 bases lay in between. CDR3 DNA sequence: TGCAGTGCCCTCGAGGGGATGGGAGGTTATGAATCGTCACCCCTCCACTTT. This sequence encodes CSALEGMGGYESSPLHF.

A remark on this clonotype: This could be a read error, since a much larger clone is one nucleotide away. It is likely a read error, because the conserved phenylalanine at the end of the CDR3 is missing. This rearrangement joins TRBV6-5 to TRBJ2-2; TRBD1 matches at 10 bases. The CDR3 totals 14 residues. Trimming cost V 5 bases and J 3 bases; bases outside gene matches: 0. Germline V gene data show CDR1 as MNHEY and CDR2 as SVGAGI. Written as DNA, the CDR3 is TGTGCCAGCAGTGGGACAGGGGACACCGGGGAGCTGTTTTAT. Translating gives CASSGTGDTGELFY.

This clonotype was counted many times. The chain joins TRBV4-1 to TRBJ2-2; 8 nucleotides match TRBD1. The CDR3 runs to 14 residues. The germline CDR1 and CDR2 sequences are MGHRA and YSYEKL. J lost 5 bases, V lost 2 bases, and 1 base had no gene match. CDR3 DNA: TGCGCCAGCAGCCAACAGGGGGCTACCGGGGAGCTGTTTTTT. Translating gives CASSQQGATGELFF.

This clonotype was recorded at least ten times. The chain links TRBV20-1 to TRBJ1-1; the D is unclear. The length of the CDR3 is 12 residues. V lost 1 base and J 1 base, leaving 4 bases between the germline ends. Looked up from germline, CDR1 is DFQATT and CDR2 is SNEGSKA (reference sequence). As DNA, the CDR3 is TGCAGTGCTAGAGTTCAGAACACTGAAGCTTTCTTT. Translated, it gives CSARVQNTEAFF.

This clonotype occurred once. The chain links TRBV30 to TRBJ2-1, with 7 bases that match TRBD2. Trimming took 8 bases from V and 2 from J; bases not matched to a gene: 9. CDR1 is GTSNPN, CDR2 SVGIG, per germline (reference sequence). This CDR3 spans 14 amino acids. The CDR3: CAGDPGTTYNEQFF. The CDR3 coding sequence is TGTGCCGGCGACCCCGGGACTACCTACAATGAGCAGTTCTTC. Full variable domain (outside the CDR3, taken from reference TRBV30 and TRBJ2-1): SQTIHQWPATLVQPVGSPLSLECTVEGTSNPNLYWYRQAAGRGLQLLFYSVGIGQISSEVPQNLSASRPQDRQFILSSKKLLLSDSGFYLCAGDPGTTYNEQFFGPGTRLTVL.

This clonotype appeared many times. The rearrangement uses TRBV7-2 and TRBJ2-7; D may match TRBD1 or TRBD2 (5 bases each). The CDR3 has 16 amino acids. Germline assignment: CDR1 SGHTA and CDR2 FQGNSA. Trimming cost V 1 base and J 0 bases, with 13 bases left between them. The CDR3 bases are TGTGCCAGCAGCTTAGAAGGGACCCCTAGCTCCTACGAGCAGTACTTC. It yields the protein CASSLEGTPSSYEQYF.

Note on this clonotype: A clone one base away is much larger, so this may be a read error. The rearrangement joins TRBV18 to TRBJ2-7; maybe TRBD1 (6 bases). Trimming took 5 bases from V and 7 from J, leaving 18 bases between them. Germline CDR1 KGHSH, CDR2 LQKENI. CDR3 length: 14 residues. This chain's CDR3 is CASSTRQGTWEQYF. The CDR3, as DNA: TGTGCCAGCTCAACACGCCAGGGGACGTGGGAGCAGTACTTC. Looking up the rest from reference TRBV18 and TRBJ2-7 gives the full variable domain: NAGVMQNPRHLVRRRGQEARLRCSPMKGHSHVYWYRQLPEEGLKFMVYLQKENIIDESGMPKERFSAEFPKEGPSILRIQQVVRGDSAAYFCASSTRQGTWEQYFGPGTRLTVT.

The V gene is TRBV10-3, the J gene TRBJ1-5; D unresolved. Per the germline V gene, CDR1 is ENHRY and CDR2 is SYGVKD. Trimming shortened V by 0 bases and J by 3 bases, and 15 bases separated the two germline ends. CDR3 length: 17 residues. CDR3 amino acids: CAISESRAGKYNQPQHF. CDR3 nucleotide sequence: TGTGCCATCAGTGAGTCCAGAGCAGGAAAATACAATCAGCCCCAGCATTTT.

This clonotype was observed at least ten times. This chain connects TRBV7-3 to TRBJ2-1; 7 bases align to TRBD1. Trimming removed 5 bases from V and 7 bases from J; junction bases left unmatched: 5. Germline CDR1 SGHTA, CDR2 FQGTGA. The CDR3 length is 13 residues. In DNA form, the CDR3 reads TGTGCCAGCAGCACGACAGGGTTAAATGAGCAGTTCTTC. It yields the protein CASSTTGLNEQFF.

At least ten counts were recorded for this clonotype. The V and J genes are TRBV20-1 and TRBJ2-7; TRBD2 is a possible D gene (6 bases). Looked up from germline, CDR1 is DFQATT and CDR2 is SNEGSKA (reference sequence). The CDR3 totals 13 residues. V was clipped by 0 bases and J by 5 bases, with 11 bases between them. The DNA for the CDR3 is TGCAGTGCTAGAGAAGGAGCTAGCGACGAGCAGTACTTC. Its protein is CSAREGASDEQYF.

This clonotype showed up many times. The rearrangement uses TRBV10-3 and TRBJ2-3; D may be TRBD1 or TRBD2 (6 bases each). V shed 0 bases and J shed 1 base, with 11 bases lying between them. This CDR3 is built from 16 residues. Germline V gene lookup returns CDR1 ENHRY and CDR2 SYGVKD. The CDR3 bases are TGTGCCATCAGTGAGTCTGGAGGGGGAGGCACAGATACGCAGTATTTT. This translates into CAISESGGGGTDTQYF.

This clonotype was seen at least ten times. This chain connects TRBV4-3 to TRBJ1-6, with D unresolved. The CDR3 covers 16 residues. Per the germline V gene, CDR1 is LGHNA and CDR2 is YSLEER. V was trimmed by 4 bases and J by 6 bases, leaving 16 bases between them. This CDR3 reads CASSRTGLGSNSPLHF. DNA of the CDR3: TGCGCCAGCAGCCGAACCGGGCTCGGCTCTAATTCACCCCTCCACTTT.

The table lists this clonotype with many counts. V and J are TRBV7-9 and TRBJ1-1; TRBD1 agrees at 8 bases. Germline trimming cut 4 bases from V and 1 base from J; bases unmatched to any gene: 2. This CDR3 is built from 14 residues. CDR1 is SEHNR and CDR2 is FQNEAQ in the germline V gene (reference sequence). The DNA of the CDR3 is TGTGCCAGCAGCTACGGGACAGGGAACACTGAAGCTTTCTTT. Its translation is CASSYGTGNTEAFF. Full variable domain (rest looked up from reference TRBV7-9 and TRBJ1-1): DTGVSQNPRHKITKRGQNVTFRCDPISEHNRLYWYRQTLGQGPEFLTYFQNEAQLEKSRLLSDRFSAERPKGSFSTLEIQRTEQGDSAMYLCASSYGTGNTEAFFGQGTRLTVV.

This clonotype turned up a few times. The J gene is TRBJ2-1, the V gene TRBV9; a possible D gene is TRBD1 (5 bases). The CDR3 has 13 residues. Trimming removed 6 bases from V and 0 bases from J, with 7 bases in between. Looked up from germline, CDR1 is SGDLS and CDR2 is YYNGEE. Here the CDR3 DNA reads TGTGCCAGCAACCAGGGCTCCTACAATGAGCAGTTCTTC. Translating it yields CASNQGSYNEQFF.